This section outlines one T cell receptor (beta chain) sequence together with its context. Its antigen is as yet unknown. This sample is drawn from a study of shared clonotypes between healthy human individuals. Study details: There were three CD4 naive, three CD4 memory, two CD8 naive and one CD8 memory plates per donor.

Some clones are missing from TCRdb's copy, which holds only in-frame ones; the method was immunoSEQ multiplex PCR. The sample consists of approximately 840,000 clones, around 96% of them appearing once. The naive CD8 subset, CD45RO-negative cells positively selected for CCR7, excluded terminally differentiated effector memory CD45RA+ cells. Findings of the study overall: On the whole, naive subsets had larger estimated richness than memory subsets had. It was observed that approximately 5% of naive CD4 clonotypes were shared across a few donors. Sampling covered nothing but blood. Tissue TCR repertoires likely differ from those found in blood.

The CDR3 is 17 residues long. Germline values: CDR1 SEHNR, CDR2 FQNEAQ (reference sequence). V was clipped by 4 bases and J by 5 bases, with 21 bases between them. This clonotype was obtained from a man aged 25-45 years in good health. This chain joins TRBV7-9 and TRBJ2-1, with D tentatively TRBD1 or TRBD2 (5 bases each). Specimen: naive CD8+ T cells sorted from blood. CDR3 amino acids: CASSSALRGQTHNEQFF. The CDR3, as DNA: TGTGCCAGCAGCTCAGCGCTGAGGGGCCAGACTCACAATGAGCAGTTCTTC.